This T cell receptor beta chain was captured in a study of T cells after yellow fever vaccination. Germline V gives CDR1 MNHEY, CDR2 SMNVEV (reference sequence). The J segment lost 7 bases and the V segment lost 6 bases, leaving 10 bases of the junction unmatched. This CDR3 contains 15 residues. The table lists this clonotype with a few counts. Its target is not known. The TCR cDNA carried a universal primer site and UMIs from 5'RACE template switching. In TCRdb, the 5' RACE reads were re-called with MiXCR into one record per CDR3 protein. The sample has 510,000 or so distinct CDR3 sequences, over 15% seen once. Findings of the study overall: The study re-detected most primary-vaccination clones after the booster (approximately 97% CD4, around 89% CD8).

Source: PBMCs, taken 15 days after the yellow fever booster vaccination. J is TRBJ2-1 and V is TRBV27; 9 bases fit TRBD1. The sequence derives from a man between 25 and 39 years old who received the YFV17D yellow fever vaccine. DNA of the CDR3: TGTGCCAGCAGCCGGCCGACAGGGGGTAATAATGAGCAGTTCTTC. As protein: CASSRPTGGNNEQFF.